Following are 10 T cell receptor beta chains from one sample sequenced in a study of identical twins (dated by TCRdb to between 2015 and 2016). Libraries were constructed by 5' RACE. TCRdb names Illumina HiSeq 2000 as the instrument used. TCRdb passed the public sequencing reads through fastp at Q25 and MiXCR, retaining productive beta sequences. Entries are consolidated by CDR3 protein sequence, retaining the most common genes and DNA. The sample table shows about 520,000 distinct CDR3 sequences, and about 20% are seen once. Together, the top ten hold 0.8% to 1% of the sample. These data were likewise used in another study, on T cells expressing NK-cell markers.

The specimen sequenced was CD4+ T cells sorted from blood. The origin of the receptors is a woman between 18 and 29 years old in good health.

DNA of the CDR3: TGTGCCAGCAGAAGAGGACAGGGGGAATCCTACGAGCAGTACTTC. It encodes CASRRGQGESYEQYF. V gene TRBV2 combines with J gene TRBJ2-7; 10 bases line up with TRBD1. This CDR3 has 15 residues. Trimming cost V 6 bases and J 1 base; bases outside gene matches: 6. Germline V CDR1 and CDR2: SNHLY, FYNNEI.

The rearrangement joins TRBV20-1 to TRBJ1-1; D ambiguous. V lost 7 bases, J lost 10 bases, and 22 bases lay in between. Germline V gene data show CDR1 as DFQATT and CDR2 as SNEGSKA (reference sequence). The CDR3 covers 13 residues. The CDR3 DNA reads TGCAGTGTAGCTCCGGTCGGGTTGGCTGGAGCTTTCTTT. The encoded protein is CSVAPVGLAGAFF.

As concerns this clonotype: A read error is likely, as this CDR3 ends without the conserved phenylalanine or tryptophan. V gene TRBV20-1 combines with J gene TRBJ2-1; no reliable D call. The CDR3 runs 15 residues. Trimming cost V 3 bases and J 8 bases, with 20 bases left between them. Germline V CDR1 and CDR2: DFQATT, SNEGSKA (reference sequence). CDR3 region: CSASLAAQSAYEQFL. In DNA form, the CDR3 reads TGCAGTGCTAGTCTGGCGGCCCAGAGTGCATATGAGCAGTTCTTG.

V and J are TRBV7-9 and TRBJ2-7, with D maybe TRBD1 (5 bases). V was pared by 6 bases and J by 9 bases, with 15 bases between. Germline CDR1 SEHNR, CDR2 FQNEAQ (reference sequence). The length of the CDR3 is 12 residues. This CDR3 reads CASSFTGVWQYF. The CDR3 DNA reads TGTGCCAGCAGTTTCACAGGAGTTTGGCAGTACTTC.

The chain combines TRBV30 with TRBJ2-3; D uncertain. V lost 3 bases, J lost 2 bases, and 6 bases lay in between. Germline V CDR1 and CDR2: GTSNPN, SVGIG (reference sequence). This CDR3 is built from 12 residues. This CDR3 reads CAWRDYTDTQYF. The CDR3 nucleotides are TGTGCCTGGAGGGATTACACAGATACGCAGTATTTT.

The chain employs TRBV4-3 and TRBJ2-7, with 7 bases that match TRBD1. The CDR3 is made up of 15 amino acids. CDR1 is LGHNA, CDR2 YSLEER, per germline. The junction had 5 bases not matched to a gene; V was cut back by 0 bases and J by 3 bases. The CDR3 region is CASSQDPTGRYEQYF. CDR3 sequence (DNA): TGCGCCAGCAGCCAAGATCCGACAGGGCGCTACGAGCAGTACTTC.

This chain links TRBV6-2 or TRBV6-3 with TRBJ2-1; D remains ambiguous. Trimming left V 0 bases short and J 5 bases short, with 8 bases between. Germline CDR1 and CDR2: MNHEY and SVGEGT. This CDR3 is built from 14 residues. The CDR3 sequence is CASSYSLTDNEQFF. Here the CDR3 DNA reads TGTGCCAGCAGTTACTCGTTAACAGACAATGAGCAGTTCTTC.

There are many counts of this clonotype. The chain couples TRBV20-1 to TRBJ2-7; D uncertain. V was cut by 3 bases and J by 3 bases, with 6 bases left in between. The V gene's germline CDR1 is DFQATT and CDR2 SNEGSKA (reference sequence). The CDR3 totals 11 residues. CDR3 sequence reads: CSASPDYEQYF. CDR3 DNA sequence: TGCAGTGCTAGCCCGGACTACGAGCAGTACTTC.

The chain joins TRBV6-1 to TRBJ2-3; D uncertain. Germline loops: CDR1 MNHNS, CDR2 SASEGT. V shed 6 bases and J shed 1 base, with 14 bases lying between them. The CDR3 consists of 15 residues. Written as DNA, the CDR3 is TGTGCCAGCAGAGGCTCGTTAGTGGGCACAGATACGCAGTATTTT. Its protein product is CASRGSLVGTDTQYF.

The chain carries TRBV7-2 and TRBJ2-7, with D tentatively TRBD1 (6 bases). CDR1 is SGHTA, CDR2 FQGNSA, per germline. The CDR3 consists of 16 residues. Between the trimmed V and J ends, which lost 6 bases and 4 bases, there was a span of 22 bases. The CDR3 sequence is CASREPGGGRPYEQYF. CDR3 sequence (DNA): TGTGCCAGCAGAGAGCCAGGTGGGGGCCGCCCGTACGAGCAGTACTTC.